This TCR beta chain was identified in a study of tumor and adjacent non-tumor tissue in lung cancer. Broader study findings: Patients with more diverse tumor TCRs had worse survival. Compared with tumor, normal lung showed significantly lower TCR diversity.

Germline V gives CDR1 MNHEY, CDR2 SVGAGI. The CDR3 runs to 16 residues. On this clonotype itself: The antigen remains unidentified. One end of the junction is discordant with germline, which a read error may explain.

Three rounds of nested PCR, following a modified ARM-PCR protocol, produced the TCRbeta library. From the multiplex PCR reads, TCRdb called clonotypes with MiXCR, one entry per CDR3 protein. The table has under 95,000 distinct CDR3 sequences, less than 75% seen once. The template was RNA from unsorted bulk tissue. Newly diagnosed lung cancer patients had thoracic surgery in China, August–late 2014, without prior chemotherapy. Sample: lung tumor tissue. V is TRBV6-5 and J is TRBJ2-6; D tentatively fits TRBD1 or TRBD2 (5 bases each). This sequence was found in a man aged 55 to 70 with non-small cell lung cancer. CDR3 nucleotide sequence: TGTGCCAGCAGTTCCGCAGAGCTAGCCGGGGCCAACGTCGTGACTTTC. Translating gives CASSSAELAGANVVTF.